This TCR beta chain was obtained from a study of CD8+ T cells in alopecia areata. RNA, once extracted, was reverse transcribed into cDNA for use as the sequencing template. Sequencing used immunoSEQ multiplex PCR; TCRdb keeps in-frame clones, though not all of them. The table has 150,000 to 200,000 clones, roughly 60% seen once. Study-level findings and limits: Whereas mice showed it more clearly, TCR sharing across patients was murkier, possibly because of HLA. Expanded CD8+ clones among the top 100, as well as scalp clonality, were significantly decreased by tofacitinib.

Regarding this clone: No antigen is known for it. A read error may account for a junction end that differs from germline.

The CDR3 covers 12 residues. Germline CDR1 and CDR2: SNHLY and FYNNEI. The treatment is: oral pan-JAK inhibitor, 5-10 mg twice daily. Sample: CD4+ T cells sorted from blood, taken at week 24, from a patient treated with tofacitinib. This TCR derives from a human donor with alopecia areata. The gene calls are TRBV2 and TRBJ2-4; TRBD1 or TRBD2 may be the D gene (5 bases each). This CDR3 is CASSELEAGLDF. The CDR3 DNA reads TGTGCCAGCAGTGAATTGGAGGCAGGGTTAGACTTC.